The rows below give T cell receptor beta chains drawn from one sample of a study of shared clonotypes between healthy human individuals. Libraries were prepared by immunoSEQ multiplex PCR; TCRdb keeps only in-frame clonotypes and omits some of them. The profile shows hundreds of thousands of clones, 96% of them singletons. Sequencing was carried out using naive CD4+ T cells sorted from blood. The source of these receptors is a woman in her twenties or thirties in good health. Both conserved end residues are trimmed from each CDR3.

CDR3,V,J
ASSPERGAEAF,TRBV19,TRBJ1-1
ASNHRRIENTEAF,TRBV19,TRBJ1-1
ASSWARGGPSIGEQF,TRBV5-1,TRBJ2-1
ASRFGTPNSGNTIY,TRBV7-9,TRBJ1-3
ASSTMGSTYEQY,TRBV25-1,TRBJ2-7
ASSLEGRRGSYGYT,TRBV5-6,TRBJ1-2
ASSLSPPNYEQY,TRBV5-1,TRBJ2-7
ASSSGGGLSKEQY,TRBV28,TRBJ2-7
ASSQEVPGLALRADTQY,TRBV14,TRBJ2-3
ASSYKGAHEQY,TRBV7-9,TRBJ2-7
ASSGGQGTTGELF,TRBV9,TRBJ2-2
ASSLEAGGKGLY,TRBV28,TRBJ2-7
ASSFLDRGGRTEAF,TRBV27,TRBJ1-1
ASSGVAGHTGYT,TRBV19,TRBJ1-2
ASSLGSLGQF,TRBV28,TRBJ2-1
SVEVSRGYEQY,TRBV29-1,TRBJ2-7
ASSRLAGDVNEQF,TRBV7-9,TRBJ2-1
ASVRGNSNQPQH,TRBV6-6,TRBJ1-5
ASSLAGGVSEKLF,TRBV7-9,TRBJ1-4
ASGPDGNTEAF,TRBV12-5,TRBJ1-1
ASSTRTSLSGELF,TRBV7-8,TRBJ2-2
ASTAGRTKLF,TRBV19,TRBJ1-4
SVEGDRGQPQH,TRBV29-1,TRBJ1-5
AWSVPGSYNEKLF,TRBV30,TRBJ1-4
ASSITVYTDTQY,TRBV19,TRBJ2-3
ASSPNGRASYEQY,TRBV18,TRBJ2-7
ASSNPREGQY,TRBV7-2,TRBJ2-3
ASSSLRQGGEKLF,TRBV28,TRBJ1-4
ASSLLAGGDEQY,TRBV7-2,.
ASSLTNGHDTQY,TRBV7-3,TRBJ2-3
ASSLNRGSEKLF,TRBV28,TRBJ1-4
ASTPTGKVNYGYT,TRBV4-1,TRBJ1-2
ASSLGGYQPQH,TRBV7-2,TRBJ1-5
ASSQAGTGADNEQF,TRBV4-2,TRBJ2-1
ASGVAGDVDTQY,TRBV10-1,TRBJ2-3
ASSPPPNTEAF,TRBV18,TRBJ1-1
ASSLDTRVFTEAF,TRBV18,TRBJ1-1
ASSLAGVAYNEQF,TRBV5-4,TRBJ2-1
SVNRGLNTEAF,TRBV29-1,TRBJ1-1
ASSLLNQPQH,TRBV28,TRBJ1-5
ASRIGTGDGYT,TRBV28,TRBJ1-2
ASSSQGTEAF,TRBV11-1,TRBJ1-1
ASSLPGLTHNEQF,TRBV11-2,TRBJ2-1
ASSRVWPFSYEQY,TRBV27,TRBJ2-7
ASSLGLGRRESSYEQY,TRBV7-9,.
ASSKGALLYGYT,TRBV9,TRBJ1-2
ASSIGGGRRLNEQY,TRBV19,.
AIRRTSGSSSYNEQF,TRBV10-3,TRBJ2-1
ASSFASGSSDTQY,TRBV5-1,TRBJ2-3